These 16 T cell receptor beta chains were sequenced from one sample in a study of T-cell reconstitution after alpha-beta-depleted transplantation in children. Unique molecular identifiers were incorporated into the prepared TCRbeta library. MiXCR, run by TCRdb on the PCR reads, gives a single entry per CDR3 protein. The repertoire holds roughly 66,000 distinct CDR3 sequences, with roughly 4.9% as singletons. The sample was PBMCs, mostly from graft donor cells, taken 180 days after TCRalphabeta/CD19-depleted stem cell transplant. Source of these receptors: a boy younger than two who had a stem cell transplant for acute myeloid leukemia, so the T cells may come from the graft donor.

This clonotype occurred many times. The chain joins TRBV29-1 to TRBJ1-2, with 7 bases aligning to TRBD1. The J segment lost 2 bases and the V segment lost 0 bases, leaving 9 bases of the junction unmatched. CDR3 size: 16 residues. CDR1 and CDR2 (germline): SQVTM, ANQGSEA. The chain's CDR3 is CSVEEWPGGYNYGYTF. CDR3 nucleotides: TGCAGCGTTGAAGAGTGGCCAGGGGGATACAACTATGGCTACACCTTC.

This clonotype was observed at least ten times. The gene calls are TRBV28 and TRBJ2-1; D might be TRBD2 (5 bases). V lost 0 bases and J lost 4, with 13 bases in between. The CDR3 is 16 residues long. In germline, CDR1 is MDHEN, CDR2 SYDVKM. The CDR3 bases are TGTGCCAGCAGTTTATGGAGGGTAGTAGGTTACAATGAGCAGTTCTTC. It specifies CASSLWRVVGYNEQFF.

This clonotype was counted many times. The chain combines TRBV12-3 or TRBV12-4 with TRBJ2-2; 7 bases match TRBD1. This CDR3 contains 17 residues. Unmatched junction bases numbered 7, after V lost 2 bases and J lost 1 base. As DNA, the CDR3 is TGTGCCAGCAGTTTATCGGGACAGAACTTGAACACCGGGGAGCTGTTTTTT. As protein: CASSLSGQNLNTGELFF.

There are many counts of this clonotype. The chain uses TRBV5-5 and TRBJ2-3; D not certain. The V end lost 5 bases, the J end lost 2 bases, and 12 bases lay between the germline ends. Looked up from germline, CDR1 is SGHKS and CDR2 is YYEKEE (reference sequence). The CDR3 has 14 amino acids. DNA for the CDR3: TGTGCCAGCAGAGAAGGGCCTTTCACAGATACGCAGTATTTT. It codes for CASREGPFTDTQYF.

This clonotype was detected ten times or more. V is TRBV19 and J is TRBJ1-1; 9 bases fit TRBD1. This CDR3 contains 15 residues. CDR1 is LNHDA and CDR2 is SQIVND in the germline V gene (reference sequence). Trimming at V came to 7 bases and at J to 6 bases, leaving 12 bases not matched to a gene. The CDR3 DNA reads TGTGCCAGTAACTCCTGGGGGGACAGGGAGCCTGAAGCTTTCTTT. As protein: CASNSWGDREPEAFF.

The sample holds many counts of this clonotype. The chain is built from TRBV30 and TRBJ2-5; 12 positions match TRBD2. The J segment lost 5 bases and the V segment lost 1 base, leaving 5 bases of the junction unmatched. Germline V gene data show CDR1 as GTSNPN and CDR2 as SVGIG (reference sequence). There are 15 residues in the CDR3. DNA of the CDR3: TGTGCCTGGAGTGACCTAGCGGGGGGGATGGAGACCCAGTACTTC. Its translation: CAWSDLAGGMETQYF.

This clonotype was observed many times. The chain employs TRBV9 and TRBJ2-3; possible D gene TRBD2, 5 bases. This CDR3 contains 16 residues. Trimming stripped 0 bases from V and 6 bases from J, with 17 bases between. Germline lookup yields CDR1 SGDLS and CDR2 YYNGEE. The CDR3 DNA follows: TGTGCCAGCAGCGTAGTTGATGGGCTCGGAGGTGATACGCAGTATTTT. This sequence encodes CASSVVDGLGGDTQYF.

For this clonotype: This CDR3 is missing its conserved last phenylalanine or tryptophan, likely due to a read error. This rearrangement joins TRBV5-6 to TRBJ2-1; the D is unclear. The germline V and J ends were trimmed by 8 bases and 7 bases, with 13 bases remaining between them. Germline assignment: CDR1 SGHDT and CDR2 YYEEEE. This CDR3 contains 12 residues. The CDR3 bases are TGTGCCAGGAGCCCCGGCGAGAATGAGCAGTTCTCC. Protein product: CARSPGENEQFS.

In this sample, this clonotype turned up many times. The chain recombines TRBV28 with TRBJ2-7; D is undetermined. The CDR3 length is 14 residues. The germline V gene encodes CDR1 MDHEN and CDR2 SYDVKM. With 5 bases removed from V and 5 bases from J, the gap between germline ends came to 16 bases. The CDR3 loop reads CASSPIPDLDEQYV. DNA for the CDR3: TGTGCCAGCAGTCCTATCCCTGACCTGGACGAGCAGTACGTC.

This clonotype was seen ten or more times. The chain carries TRBV28 and TRBJ2-7; TRBD2 matches 13 bases. Trimming took 4 bases from V and 2 from J; bases not matched to a gene: 14. CDR3 length: 19 residues. CDR1 is MDHEN, CDR2 SYDVKM, per germline. As DNA, the CDR3 is TGTGCCAGCAGTTCCAAGGTACTAGCGGGGGGGCCTCGGCCCTACGAGCAGTACGTC. Translation: CASSSKVLAGGPRPYEQYV.

This clonotype has at least ten counts. The chain is built from TRBV5-1 and TRBJ2-7; TRBD2 matches at 8 bases. The CDR3 runs to 15 residues. The germline V gene encodes CDR1 SGHRS and CDR2 YFSETQ. V gave up 2 bases and J gave up 2 bases; unmatched junction bases: 6. The CDR3 here is CASSFSGGLPYEQYF. The CDR3 nucleotides are TGCGCCAGCAGCTTCAGCGGGGGCCTCCCCTACGAGCAGTACTTC.

This clonotype was recorded at least ten times. This chain connects TRBV24-1 to TRBJ2-1; 11 bases are a match to TRBD2. The CDR3 loop spans 15 amino acids. The ends lost 6 bases at V and 4 bases at J; junction bases unmatched: 4. Germline CDR1 and CDR2: KGHDR and SFDVKD. The CDR3: CATSSTSGGYNEQFF. The DNA for the CDR3 is TGTGCCACCAGTTCCACTAGCGGGGGATACAATGAGCAGTTCTTC.

This clonotype was observed at least ten times. Here the CDR3 reads CASSGTYEQYF. For the CDR3, the DNA is TGCGCCAGCAGCGGGACCTACGAGCAGTACTTC. The chain employs TRBV5-1 and TRBJ2-7; D remains ambiguous. The length of the CDR3 is 11 residues. Germline CDR1 reads SGHRS; CDR2 reads YFSETQ. The V end lost 4 bases, the J end lost 2 bases, and 4 bases lay between the germline ends.

The table lists this clonotype with many counts. CDR3 protein: CAWSPIDNEQFF. The CDR3 DNA reads TGTGCCTGGAGTCCAATCGACAATGAGCAGTTCTTC. V gene TRBV30 combines with J gene TRBJ2-1; D ambiguous. V was cut by 2 bases and J by 5 bases, with 7 bases left in between. This CDR3 is built from 12 residues. Germline loops: CDR1 GTSNPN, CDR2 SVGIG (reference sequence).

The CDR3 protein is CASSLPLTSGGNEQFF. CDR3 sequence (DNA): TGCGCCAGCAGCTTGCCCTTGACTAGCGGGGGGAATGAGCAGTTCTTC. This rearrangement joins TRBV5-1 to TRBJ2-1, with 13 bases fitting TRBD2. The germline V gene encodes CDR1 SGHRS and CDR2 YFSETQ. The CDR3 has 16 residues. Trimming took 1 base from V and 7 from J; bases not matched to a gene: 5.

This clonotype showed up many times. CDR3 sequence (DNA): TGCAGCGTTGAACCGGGCCGGTCAGGGACCCAGTACTTC. Its translation is CSVEPGRSGTQYF. V gene TRBV29-1 combines with J gene TRBJ2-5; D remains unclear. CDR3 length equals 13 residues. Germline-derived CDR1 and CDR2 are SQVTM and ANQGSEA. V was pared by 2 bases and J by 7 bases, with 14 bases between. The full variable domain, its missing parts supplied by reference TRBV29-1 and TRBJ2-5, is SAVISQKPSRDICQRGTSLTIQCQVDSQVTMMFWYRQQPGQSLTLIATANQGSEATYESGFVIDKFPISRPNLTFSTLTVSNMSPEDSSIYLCSVEPGRSGTQYFGPGTRLLVL.